The 23 T cell receptor beta chains reported below all come from one sample, sequenced in a study of T cells in Graves' hyperthyroidism and ophthalmopathy. TCR beta CDR3 regions were amplified from RNA. The TCR CDR3 first-round RT-PCR relied on the HTBI primer set. TCRdb re-called the multiplex PCR reads with MiXCR, one entry per CDR3 protein. Among roughly 660,000 distinct CDR3 sequences listed, 15% to 20% were seen once. The sample taken for sequencing was blood. The origin of the receptors is a man aged 45-60 years with Graves' hyperthyroidism.

This clonotype was counted between two and nine times. The chain is built from TRBV9 and TRBJ2-2; D unclear. V lost 0 bases to trimming and J lost 0 bases, with 9 bases between them. Germline values: CDR1 SGDLS, CDR2 YYNGEE. This CDR3 contains 16 residues. The CDR3 here is CASSVVGVANTGELFF. In DNA, the CDR3 is TGTGCCAGCAGCGTAGTCGGAGTCGCGAACACCGGGGAGCTGTTTTTT.

The chain employs TRBV7-9 and TRBJ2-7; 9 nucleotides agree with TRBD1. J was trimmed by 2 bases and V by 5 bases; bases with no gene match: 10. This CDR3 is built from 16 residues. Germline values: CDR1 SEHNR, CDR2 FQNEAQ (reference sequence). CDR3 sequence: CASSGPDRGFPYEQYF. The CDR3 DNA reads TGTGCCAGCAGCGGACCGGACAGGGGATTTCCCTACGAGCAGTACTTC.

This clonotype appeared a few times. A much larger clone is a single base away; this may be a read error. This chain links TRBV5-1 with TRBJ2-1; possibly TRBD2 for D (5 bases). The germline V gene has CDR1 SGHRS and CDR2 YFSETQ. The CDR3 runs to 13 residues. The CDR3 reads CASKEEPYNEQSF. The CDR3 bases are TGCGCCAGCAAGGAGGAGCCCTACAATGAGCAGTCCTTC.

The table lists this clonotype with many counts. The chain joins TRBV28 to TRBJ2-7, with 7 bases that match TRBD1. This CDR3 is 14 amino acids long. Germline V lookup: CDR1 MDHEN, CDR2 SYDVKM. With V trimmed by 2 bases and J by 6 bases, 7 bases remained unmatched. In DNA, the CDR3 is TGTGCCAGCAGTTTAGTAGAACAGGGGCTCGAGCAGTACTTC. Its protein product is CASSLVEQGLEQYF. The variable domain in full, completed from reference TRBV28 and TRBJ2-7, reads DVKVTQSSRYLVKRTGEKVFLECVQDMDHENMFWYRQDPGLGLRLIYFSYDVKMKEKGDIPEGYSVSREKKERFSLILESASTNQTSMYLCASSLVEQGLEQYFGPGTRLTVT.

As concerns this clonotype: Just one base apart from a much larger clone, this may be a read error. Here the CDR3 omits its conserved ending phenylalanine or tryptophan, so a read error is the likely source. The chain links TRBV28 to TRBJ1-5; tentatively, D is TRBD1 (5 bases). Between the trimmed V and J ends, which lost 5 bases and 7 bases, there was a span of 18 bases. Germline CDR1 and CDR2: MDHEN and SYDVKM. There are 15 residues in the CDR3. As DNA, the CDR3 is TGTGCCAGCAGTCCTCATATGAGGGGTGCGCAGCCCCAGCATCTT. Encoded protein: CASSPHMRGAQPQHL.

This clonotype has a count of ten or more. This sequence joins TRBV12-5 and TRBJ2-5, with TRBD1 matching over 8 bases. The V gene's germline CDR1 is LGHNT and CDR2 FRNRAP. Losses at the gene ends were 2 bases for V and 2 bases for J; bases not matched to a gene: 10. The CDR3 extends over 17 amino acids. The CDR3 loop reads CASGLSSGQAWQETQYF. CDR3 coding DNA: TGTGCTAGTGGTTTGTCGTCGGGACAGGCTTGGCAAGAGACCCAGTACTTC.

This clonotype was seen ten or more times. The chain carries TRBV3-1 and TRBJ2-5, with D uncertain. Germline V CDR1 and CDR2: LGHDT, YNNKEL (reference sequence). Trimming shortened V by 8 bases and J by 3 bases, and 22 bases separated the two germline ends. The CDR3 runs 16 residues. As DNA, the CDR3 is TGTGCCAGCGTTCGGACCCGTACCTCCCTTAAAGAGACCCAGTACTTC. This gives the protein CASVRTRTSLKETQYF.

This clonotype has just one count. CDR3 sequence reads: CASSLDFTAKNIQYF. In DNA, the CDR3 is TGTGCCAGCAGTCTGGACTTCACCGCCAAAAACATTCAGTACTTC. The chain links TRBV28 to TRBJ2-4; TRBD2 is a possible D gene (5 bases). The CDR3 totals 15 residues. CDR1 and CDR2 from the germline V gene are MDHEN and SYDVKM. V was cut by 5 bases and J by 1 base, with 12 bases left in between.

This clonotype was seen a handful of times. V and J are TRBV6-2 or TRBV6-3 and TRBJ2-6, with unresolved D. The CDR3 length is 14 residues. Germline V lookup: CDR1 MNHEY, CDR2 SVGEGT. V gave up 4 bases and J gave up 9 bases, with 13 bases separating them. DNA for the CDR3: TGTGCCAGCAGTTCCCTCTTTTCCCTCAACGTCCTGACTTTC. This translates into CASSSLFSLNVLTF.

This clonotype came up many times. The gene calls are TRBV11-3 and TRBJ2-1; D may be TRBD1 (6 bases). This CDR3 region has 15 residues. Trimming took off 1 base at V and 10 bases at J, with 17 bases between the two ends. Germline CDR1 and CDR2: SGHNT and YENEEA. CDR3 sequence: CASSLVGGRTGEQFF. CDR3 sequence (DNA): TGTGCCAGCAGCTTAGTTGGCGGCAGAACAGGGGAGCAGTTCTTC.

J is TRBJ2-3 and V is TRBV7-2; 12 positions agree with TRBD2. Germline CDR1 is SGHTA and CDR2 is FQGNSA. CDR3 size: 17 residues. After removal of 5 bases from V and 0 bases from J, the junction contained 6 bases not matched to a gene. The CDR3 here is CASSQASGRGSTDTQYF. In DNA, the CDR3 is TGTGCCAGCAGCCAAGCTAGCGGGAGGGGTAGCACAGATACGCAGTATTTT.

This clonotype appeared many times. This chain joins TRBV27 and TRBJ1-2; possibly TRBD1 for D (5 bases). CDR1 MNHEY and CDR2 SMNVEV come from the germline V gene (reference sequence). Trimming removed 6 bases from V and 5 bases from J, with 16 bases in between. The length of the CDR3 is 14 residues. The CDR3 here is CASSPTSGPYGYTF. The CDR3 DNA reads as TGTGCCAGCAGCCCGACCTCGGGGCCATATGGCTACACCTTC.

This clonotype was recorded at least ten times. The chain carries TRBV19 and TRBJ1-1; D call uncertain. Trimming shortened V by 9 bases and J by 2 bases, and 7 bases separated the two germline ends. The germline gives CDR1 LNHDA, CDR2 SQIVND (reference sequence). CDR3 length: 11 amino acids. Here the CDR3 DNA reads TGTGCCAGCAGTCAAAACACTGAAGCTTTCTTT. Its translation: CASSQNTEAFF.

This clonotype was counted ten times or more. The chain carries TRBV30 and TRBJ2-5, with D hard to call. CDR1 is GTSNPN, CDR2 SVGIG, per germline (reference sequence). V was clipped by 3 bases and J by 0 bases, with 11 bases between them. This CDR3 has 14 residues. Here the CDR3 reads CAWRLQTNQETQYF. DNA of the CDR3: TGTGCCTGGAGGCTGCAGACAAACCAAGAGACCCAGTACTTC.

This chain joins TRBV9 and TRBJ2-4; D remains unclear. V lost 1 base to trimming and J lost 0 bases, with 14 bases between them. The germline gives CDR1 SGDLS, CDR2 YYNGEE. This CDR3 has 17 amino acids. The CDR3 loop reads CASSVQPDSLAKNIQYF. CDR3 in DNA: TGTGCCAGCAGCGTACAACCGGATTCGCTAGCCAAAAACATTCAGTACTTC.

V gene TRBV20-1 combines with J gene TRBJ2-6; 8 nucleotides align to TRBD2. The CDR3 is 15 residues long. Germline CDR1 DFQATT, CDR2 SNEGSKA (reference sequence). The ends lost 3 bases at V and 3 bases at J; junction bases unmatched: 4. This chain's CDR3 is CSASLREGGANVLTF. The CDR3 DNA sequence: TGCAGTGCTAGCTTACGGGAGGGTGGGGCCAACGTCCTGACTTTC.

This clonotype was seen only a few times. This rearrangement joins TRBV24-1 to TRBJ2-2; 13 nucleotides agree with TRBD2. The CDR3 covers 18 residues. V shed 3 bases and J 4 bases; nucleotides not matched to a gene: 7. The germline gives CDR1 KGHDR, CDR2 SFDVKD. The CDR3 DNA is TGTGCCACCAGTGATCCAGGACTAGCGGGAGTTAGCACCGGGGAGCTGTTTTTT. Its protein product is CATSDPGLAGVSTGELFF.

This clonotype showed up many times. V and J are TRBV11-2 and TRBJ2-1, with D tentatively TRBD2 (6 bases). This CDR3 is 18 amino acids long. The germline V gene encodes CDR1 SGHAT and CDR2 FQNNGV. V dropped 0 bases and J dropped 2 bases, with 17 bases sitting between them. CDR3 DNA: TGTGCCAGCAGCTTAGAAATGTTGGGGGGAGCGACCTACAATGAGCAGTTCTTC. Its protein is CASSLEMLGGATYNEQFF. Based on the CDR3 plus reference TRBV11-2 and TRBJ2-1, the full variable domain is EAGVAQSPRYKIIEKRQSVAFWCNPISGHATLYWYQQILGQGPKLLIQFQNNGVVDDSQLPKDRFSAERLKGVDSTLKIQPAKLEDSAVYLCASSLEMLGGATYNEQFFGPGTRLTVL.

This clonotype was detected ten times or more. In DNA, the CDR3 is TGTGCCAGTAAACCCCCGGGACAGGGAAGAAATGAGCAGTTCTTC. It yields the protein CASKPPGQGRNEQFF. The chain recombines TRBV19 with TRBJ2-1; TRBD1 agrees at 9 bases. CDR3 length equals 15 residues. Germline V CDR1 and CDR2: LNHDA, SQIVND (reference sequence). The J segment lost 7 bases and the V segment lost 7 bases, leaving 11 bases of the junction unmatched. The whole variable domain, filled in from reference TRBV19 and TRBJ2-1, reads DGGITQSPKYLFRKEGQNVTLSCEQNLNHDAMYWYRQDPGQGLRLIYYSQIVNDFQKGDIAEGYSVSREKKESFPLTVTSAQKNPTAFYLCASKPPGQGRNEQFFGPGTRLTVL.

This clonotype was seen at least ten times. The chain carries TRBV3-1 and TRBJ1-5, with D unclear. The germline V gene encodes CDR1 LGHDT and CDR2 YNNKEL (reference sequence). The V gene lost 1 base and the J gene lost 3 bases, with 10 bases spanning the gap. The CDR3 runs to 15 residues. CDR3 loop: CASSQAFPANQPQHF. The CDR3 coding sequence is TGTGCCAGCAGCCAAGCTTTCCCAGCCAATCAGCCCCAGCATTTT.

For this clonotype: Being one base from a much bigger clone, this may be a read error. The chain joins TRBV11-2 to TRBJ1-1; maybe TRBD1 (5 bases). The ends were cut back, 5 bases at V and 12 bases at J, with 25 bases in the middle. The germline gives CDR1 SGHAT, CDR2 FQNNGV. The CDR3 is 15 amino acids. Written as DNA, the CDR3 is TGTGCCAGCAGCCCAAACCGGGACCCCCTAGGAAAACCTTTCTTT. This gives the protein CASSPNRDPLGKPFF.

This clonotype has a count of ten or more. The chain combines TRBV12-3 or TRBV12-4 with TRBJ2-7; D remains ambiguous. V was cut by 6 bases and J by 3 bases, with 21 bases left in between. There are 16 residues in the CDR3. CDR3 sequence: CASSSPLGSTGYEQYF. Here the CDR3 DNA reads TGTGCCAGCAGCTCTCCTCTTGGCTCCACCGGCTACGAGCAGTACTTC.

The chain uses TRBV5-1 and TRBJ2-3, with 7 bases that match TRBD2. J was trimmed by 0 bases and V by 4 bases; bases with no gene match: 17. Germline V CDR1 and CDR2: SGHRS, YFSETQ. The CDR3 totals 19 residues. This CDR3 reads CASSQLPSGILSSTDTQYF. CDR3 nucleotides: TGCGCCAGCAGCCAACTACCAAGCGGGATACTCTCTAGCACAGATACGCAGTATTTT.